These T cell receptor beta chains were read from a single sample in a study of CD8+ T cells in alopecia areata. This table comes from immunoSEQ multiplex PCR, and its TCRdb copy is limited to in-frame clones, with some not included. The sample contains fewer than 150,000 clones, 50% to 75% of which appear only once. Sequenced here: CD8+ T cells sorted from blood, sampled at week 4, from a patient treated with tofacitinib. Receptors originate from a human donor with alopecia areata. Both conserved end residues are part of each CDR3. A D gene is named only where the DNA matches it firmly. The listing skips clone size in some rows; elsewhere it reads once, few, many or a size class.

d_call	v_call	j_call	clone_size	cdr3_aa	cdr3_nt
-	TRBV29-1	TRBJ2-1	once	CSVVGETYNEQFF	TGCAGCGTTGTAGGGGAAACCTACAATGAGCAGTTCTTC
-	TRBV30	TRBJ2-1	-	CASNLGSYNEQFF	TGTGCCTCCAACTTAGGCTCCTACAATGAGCAGTTCTTC
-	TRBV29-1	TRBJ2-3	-	CSVAALVPEGDTQYF	TGCAGCGTAGCCGCACTAGTCCCCGAAGGGGATACGCAGTATTTT
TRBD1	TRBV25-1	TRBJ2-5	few	CASRTGGKETQYF	TGTGCCAGCCGTACAGGGGGCAAAGAGACCCAGTACTTC
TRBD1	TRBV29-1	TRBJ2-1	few	CSVEDLQGYNEQFF	TGCAGCGTTGAAGACCTACAGGGGTACAATGAGCAGTTCTTC
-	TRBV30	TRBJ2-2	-	CAQGTGELFF	TGTGCCCAAGGGACCGGGGAGCTGTTTTTT
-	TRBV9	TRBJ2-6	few	CASSVDALGVGANVLTF	TGTGCCAGCAGCGTAGACGCCTTGGGGGTCGGGGCCAACGTCCTGACTTTC
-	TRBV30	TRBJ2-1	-	CAWTLGATGGDEQFF	TGTGCCTGGACTCTAGGGGCCACGGGCGGGGATGAGCAGTTCTTC
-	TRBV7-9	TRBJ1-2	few	CASSLGGELYGYTF	TGTGCCAGCAGCTTAGGTGGGGAGCTCTATGGCTACACCTTC
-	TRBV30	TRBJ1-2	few	CAWSPYEGTTERPPTYGYTF	TGTGCCTGGAGCCCCTACGAGGGGACTACGGAACGTCCTCCCACTTATGGCTACACCTTC
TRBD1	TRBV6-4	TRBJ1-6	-	CASSDSIPGQGYSPLHF	TGTGCCAGCAGTGACTCGATCCCGGGACAGGGATATTCACCCCTCCACTTT
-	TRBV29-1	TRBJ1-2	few	CSVRIANYGYTF	TGCAGCGTCCGGATAGCTAACTATGGCTACACCTTC
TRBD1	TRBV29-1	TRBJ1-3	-	CSVNLGTATKSSGNTIYF	TGCAGCGTTAACTTAGGGACAGCAACAAAAAGCTCTGGAAACACCATATATTTT
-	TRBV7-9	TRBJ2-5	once	CASSHGTVEETQYF	TGTGCCAGCAGCCATGGGACGGTAGAAGAGACCCAGTACTTC
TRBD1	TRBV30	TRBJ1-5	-	CAWSAGSTGLQPQHF	TGTGCCTGGAGTGCCGGATCGACAGGGCTTCAGCCCCAGCATTTT
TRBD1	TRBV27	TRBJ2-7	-	CASSFGQGYEQYF	TGTGCCAGCAGTTTCGGACAGGGCTACGAGCAGTACTTC
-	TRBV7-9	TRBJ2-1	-	CASSYLGNEQFF	TGTGCCAGCAGCTACCTAGGGAATGAGCAGTTCTTC
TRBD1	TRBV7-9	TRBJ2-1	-	CASSLYRGSGEQFF	TGTGCCAGCAGCTTATACAGGGGGTCGGGTGAGCAGTTCTTC
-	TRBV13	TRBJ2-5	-	CASSSPTGYQETQYF	TGTGCCAGCAGCTCTCCGACAGGCTACCAAGAGACCCAGTACTTC
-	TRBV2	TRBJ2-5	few	CASSGVDQGTQYF	TGTGCCAGCAGTGGGGTCGACCAGGGGACCCAGTACTTC
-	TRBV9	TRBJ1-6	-	CASSVDSGLSYNSPLHF	TGTGCCAGCAGCGTAGATTCCGGGCTCTCCTATAATTCACCCCTCCACTTT
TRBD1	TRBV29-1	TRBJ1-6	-	CSAGTGRSPLHF	TGCAGCGCCGGGACAGGACGTTCACCCCTCCACTTT
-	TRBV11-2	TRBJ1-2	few	CATTPYTF	TGTGCCACCACGCCATACACCTTC
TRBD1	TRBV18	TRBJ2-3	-	CASSPETGQSMEKEYF	TGTGCCAGCTCCCCCGAGACGGGACAGTCTATGGAGAAGGAGTATTTT
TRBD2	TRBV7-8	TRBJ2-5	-	CASSLSPGLAGQETQYF	TGTGCCAGCAGCTTGTCCCCGGGACTAGCGGGACAAGAGACCCAGTACTTC
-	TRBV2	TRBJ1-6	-	CAIRGSSPLHF	TGTGCCATTAGGGGGAGTTCACCCCTCCACTTT
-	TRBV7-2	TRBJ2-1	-	CASSLGWGNEQFF	TGTGCCAGCAGCTTAGGGTGGGGTAATGAGCAGTTCTTC
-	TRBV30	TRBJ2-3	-	CAWSELGITDTQYF	TGTGCCTGGAGCGAACTAGGAATCACAGATACGCAGTATTTT
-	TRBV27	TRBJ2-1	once	CASSLSGNNEQFF	TGTGCCAGCAGTTTATCTGGGAACAATGAGCAGTTCTTC
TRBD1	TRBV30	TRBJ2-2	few	CAIDRGAGELFF	TGTGCCATCGACAGGGGCGCCGGGGAGCTGTTTTTT
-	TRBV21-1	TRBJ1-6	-	CASKAAGRSPLHF	TGTGCCAGCAAGGCGGCAGGGAGGTCACCCCTCCACTTT
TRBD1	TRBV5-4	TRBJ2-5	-	CASSPGQGGQKTQYF	TGCGCCAGCAGCCCCGGACAGGGGGGGCAAAAGACCCAGTACTTC
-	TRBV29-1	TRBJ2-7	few	CSVDRVASYEQYF	TGCAGCGTTGACCGGGTCGCATCCTACGAGCAGTACTTC
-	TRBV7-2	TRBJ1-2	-	CASSLALGDIYGYTF	TGTGCCAGCAGCTTAGCACTGGGGGATATCTATGGCTACACCTTC
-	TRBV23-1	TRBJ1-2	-	CASSQWGYGYTF	TGCGCCAGCAGTCAATGGGGGTATGGCTACACCTTC
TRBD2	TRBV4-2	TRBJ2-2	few	CASSQESSGDLNTGELFF	TGTGCCAGCAGCCAAGAGTCTAGCGGGGACCTGAACACCGGGGAGCTGTTTTTT
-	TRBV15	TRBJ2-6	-	CATTPTGGDPQRVLTF	TGTGCCACCACCCCCACAGGGGGGGATCCTCAACGTGTCCTGACTTTC
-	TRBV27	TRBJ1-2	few	CASSLTGLNYGYTF	TGTGCCAGCAGTTTAACGGGTTTGAACTATGGCTACACCTTC
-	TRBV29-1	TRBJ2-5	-	CSVLTGRDQTQYF	TGCAGCGTGTTGACAGGGAGGGACCAGACCCAGTACTTC
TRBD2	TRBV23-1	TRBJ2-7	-	CASTTPGTSGYEQYF	TGCGCCAGCACGACACCCGGGACTAGCGGCTACGAGCAGTACTTC
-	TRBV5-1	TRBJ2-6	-	CASSLDPDSLASGANVLTF	TGCGCCAGCAGCTTGGATCCCGACAGCTTAGCCTCTGGGGCCAACGTCCTGACTTTC
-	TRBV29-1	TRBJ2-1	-	CSVEDLLGSSYNEQFF	TGCAGCGTTGAAGATCTGCTAGGGAGCTCCTACAATGAGCAGTTCTTC
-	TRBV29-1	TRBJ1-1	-	CSVEVLEPEAFF	TGCAGCGTTGAAGTCTTGGAGCCAGAAGCTTTCTTT
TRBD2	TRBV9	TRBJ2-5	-	CASSAPSGGIEETQYF	TGTGCCAGCAGCGCGCCTAGCGGGGGGATAGAAGAGACCCAGTACTTC
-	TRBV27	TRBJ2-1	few	CASSTNSDYAYNEQFF	TGTGCCAGCAGTACGAACTCGGACTATGCCTACAATGAGCAGTTCTTC
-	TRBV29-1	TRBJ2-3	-	CSVEGGRDTDTQYF	TGCAGCGTTGAAGGGGGCAGGGACACAGATACGCAGTATTTT
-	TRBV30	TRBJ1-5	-	CAWDSGGFDPQHF	TGTGCCTGGGACTCGGGGGGTTTTGACCCCCAGCATTTT
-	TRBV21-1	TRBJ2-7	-	CASTQIYEQYF	TGTGCCAGCACGCAAATCTACGAGCAGTACTTC
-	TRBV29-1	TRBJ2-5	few	CSAPSLEDQGLQETQYF	TGCAGCGCCCCCTCCTTAGAGGACCAAGGGCTACAAGAGACCCAGTACTTC
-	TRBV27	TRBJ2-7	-	CASSLQGDEQYF	TGTGCCAGCAGTCTCCAGGGCGACGAGCAGTACTTC
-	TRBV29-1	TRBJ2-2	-	CSVRRANTGELFF	TGCAGCGTTCGTCGAGCGAACACCGGGGAGCTGTTTTTT
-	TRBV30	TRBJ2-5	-	CAWSSWTPQETQYF	TGTGCCTGGAGCTCATGGACACCTCAAGAGACCCAGTACTTC
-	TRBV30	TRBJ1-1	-	CAWSARGNTEAFF	TGTGCCTGGAGCGCTAGGGGGAACACTGAAGCTTTCTTT